This T cell receptor (beta chain) was found in a study of blood T cell repertoires in COVID-19. Study as a whole: Material from acute and convalescent COVID-19 was sourced from the United States, Italy and Spain. Sources were T cells, B-cell-depleted T cells, or PBMCs; the material itself was cDNA or gDNA.

Original processing notes: Estimates of nucleated cell counts were drawn from the amplification of reference gene primers. This table comes from immunoSEQ multiplex PCR, and its TCRdb copy is limited to in-frame clones, with some not included. Clone size and the V and J calls come from that table; the DNA yielded D and trimming. The sample contains tens of thousands of clones, over 75% of which appear only once. The CDR3 contains 14 residues. The V gene's germline CDR1 is MNHNS and CDR2 SASEGT. Unmatched junction bases numbered 4, after V lost 3 bases and J lost 4 bases. This chain joins TRBV6-1 and TRBJ2-3; 7 nucleotides align to TRBD1. Specimen: peripheral blood. The sequence derives from a man aged 65 to 79 with active or convalescent COVID-19. The CDR3 here is CASSDTGDPDTQYF. The CDR3 bases are TGTGCCAGCAGTGACACAGGGGACCCAGATACGCAGTATTTT.